The clone carrying this TCR beta chain showed up just once. Its antigen remains unknown. These data belong to a study of a mutant IDH1 vaccine in newly diagnosed glioma. Across the study: The week-35 safety follow-up was V12, and the week-47 study end was V13.

Profiling relied on immunoSEQ multiplex PCR, and the TCRdb table lists in-frame clones only, not all of them. The sample shows tens of thousands of clones, about nine tenths of them seen only once. V was clipped by 0 bases and J by 2 bases, with 7 bases between them. The CDR3 extends over 14 amino acids. CDR1 is SGHRS and CDR2 is YFSETQ in the germline V gene. Points from the study as a whole: Pseudoprogression apparently lacked any relation to changes in top peripheral T cell clonotypes.

Time point meaning: week 47, end of study. The investigators gave 300 ug of mutant IDH1 20-mer peptide in each vaccine dose, together with topical imiquimod. New WHO grade 3 or 4 IDH1-mutant, ATRX-lost astrocytomas were present in all donors. This TCR was sampled from a middle-aged woman with glioma. The material sequenced was PBMCs, taken from a glioma patient whose treatment included an IDH1 peptide vaccine. The chain recombines TRBV5-1 with TRBJ2-3; D unclear. This CDR3 reads CASSLGGYTDTQYF. For the CDR3, the DNA is TGCGCCAGCAGCTTGGGGGGTTACACAGATACGCAGTATTTT.